Presented here are 18 T cell receptor beta chains from one specimen sequenced in a study of blood T cell repertoires in COVID-19 (dated by TCRdb to about 2020). Libraries were built with the immunoSEQ multiplex PCR assay. Imported from immuneACCESS, the table was reduced by TCRdb to in-frame sequences with V and J called. These copies leave out some clones; in studies compared against another copy, an unresolved V gene accounts for under half, and the cause of the remainder is not known. This sample has under 250,000 clones in its table, and 80% to 95% of those were observed once. Clones ranked in the top ten supply around 0.85% of the sample. The source material was peripheral blood. Receptor source: a man aged 55-75 years with COVID-19, enrolled during active disease.

This chain links TRBV7-8 with TRBJ1-2; weak D call: TRBD1 (5 bases). Germline assignment: CDR1 SGHVS and CDR2 FQNEAQ. CDR3 size: 15 residues. V lost 2 bases to trimming and J lost 4 bases, with 14 bases between them. The CDR3 DNA is TGTGCCAGCAGCTTAAGACAGACAGTCCTCTATGGCTACACCTTC. This gives the protein CASSLRQTVLYGYTF.

This sequence joins TRBV6-5 and TRBJ2-7, with a tentative D call TRBD1 (5 bases). The germline CDR1 and CDR2 sequences are MNHEY and SVGAGI. CDR3 size: 11 residues. V was trimmed by 2 bases and J by 9 bases, leaving 8 bases between them. For the CDR3, the DNA is TGTGCCAGCAGTTACCAGGGTGGGCAGTACTTC. This sequence encodes CASSYQGGQYF.

The chain links TRBV6-5 to TRBJ2-7; TRBD2 is a possible D gene (6 bases). The V gene's germline CDR1 is MNHEY and CDR2 SVGAGI. The CDR3 is 15 amino acids. V was cut by 2 bases and J by 1 base, with 12 bases left in between. This CDR3 is CASSYGGMVSYEQYF. The CDR3 DNA reads as TGTGCCAGCAGTTACGGCGGGATGGTATCCTACGAGCAGTACTTC.

This clone appeared once. J is TRBJ2-3 and V is TRBV7-3; D is perhaps TRBD2 (6 bases). The germline CDR1 and CDR2 sequences are SGHTA and FQGTGA. The CDR3 is 13 residues long. The V end was cut by 5 bases, the J end by 3 bases, with 9 bases between. The CDR3 bases are TGTGCCAGCAGCATGGGACTTACAGATACGCAGTATTTT. Protein sequence: CASSMGLTDTQYF. Looking up the rest from reference TRBV7-3 and TRBJ2-3 gives the full variable domain: GAGVSQTPSNKVTEKGKYVELRCDPISGHTALYWYRQSLGQGPEFLIYFQGTGAADDSGLPNDRFFAVRPEGSVSTLKIQRTERGDSAVYLCASSMGLTDTQYFGPGTRLTVL.

The chain couples TRBV18 to TRBJ1-2, with a tentative D call TRBD1 (6 bases). The V end lost 3 bases, the J end lost 8 bases, and 16 bases lay between the germline ends. Germline V gives CDR1 KGHSH, CDR2 LQKENI. This CDR3 comprises 14 residues. CDR3 sequence: CASSPPGQSGGYTF. CDR3 DNA: TGTGCCAGCTCACCCCCGGGACAATCAGGAGGCTACACCTTC.

The gene calls are TRBV5-1 and TRBJ2-7, with TRBD1 identical over 8 bases. The CDR3 spans 13 residues. V shed 6 bases and J 7 bases; nucleotides not matched to a gene: 9. The germline V gene encodes CDR1 SGHRS and CDR2 YFSETQ. In DNA, the CDR3 is TGCGCCAGCACCCGGGACAGGTCGCGGGAGCAGTACTTC. This translates into CASTRDRSREQYF.

This chain links TRBV7-9 with TRBJ1-5; tentative D call: TRBD1 (5 bases). Trimming removed 5 bases at V and 5 bases at J, with 13 bases between. The CDR3 runs 14 residues. Germline lookup yields CDR1 SEHNR and CDR2 FQNEAQ (reference sequence). The CDR3 DNA follows: TGTGCCAGCAGCCAGGGATGGGGATATCAGCCCCAGCATTTT. Translation: CASSQGWGYQPQHF.

This chain links TRBV7-9 with TRBJ1-1; D gene ambiguous. The CDR3 runs to 14 residues. Between the trimmed V and J ends, which lost 2 bases and 7 bases, there was a span of 14 bases. Germline loops: CDR1 SEHNR, CDR2 FQNEAQ (reference sequence). CDR3 nucleotide sequence: TGTGCCAGCAGCTTATCGGGTCGGAGAGATGAAGCTTTCTTT. Translating it yields CASSLSGRRDEAFF.

The chain couples TRBV27 to TRBJ1-2; 9 bases agree with TRBD1. Germline V gene data show CDR1 as MNHEY and CDR2 as SMNVEV (reference sequence). Trimming removed 7 bases from V and 4 bases from J; junction bases left unmatched: 16. This CDR3 comprises 17 residues. The CDR3 DNA follows: TGTGCCAGCATGAAGTTCTATGGGGGGGGACAGGGCTATGGCTACACCTTC. It encodes CASMKFYGGGQGYGYTF.

Only one count was recorded for this clone. This sequence joins TRBV30 and TRBJ2-1, with 8 bases identical to TRBD2. With 8 bases clipped from V and 2 bases from J, the junction kept 2 bases outside the gene matches. Germline CDR1 is GTSNPN and CDR2 is SVGIG (reference sequence). The CDR3 is 12 residues long. CDR3 region: CAERGPYNEQFF. The DNA of the CDR3 is TGTGCCGAGCGGGGGCCCTACAATGAGCAGTTCTTC.

This chain uses TRBV6-5 with TRBJ2-2; perhaps TRBD2 as D (5 bases). The CDR3 runs to 15 residues. The V and J ends lost 0 bases and 5 bases respectively, with 10 bases between them. Germline V gives CDR1 MNHEY, CDR2 SVGAGI. This chain's CDR3 is CASSYSWSGTGELFF. CDR3 bases: TGTGCCAGCAGTTACTCGTGGTCGGGGACCGGGGAGCTGTTTTTT.

V and J are TRBV7-2 and TRBJ2-1, with TRBD2 identical over 8 bases. The CDR3 consists of 15 residues. The germline V gene has CDR1 SGHTA and CDR2 FQGNSA. The V and J ends lost 5 bases and 7 bases, in that order; junction bases with no gene match: 10. CDR3 residues: CASSPGGGSLNEQFF. In DNA, the CDR3 is TGTGCCAGCAGCCCCGGGGGGGGGAGCCTTAATGAGCAGTTCTTC.

The chain is built from TRBV19 and TRBJ2-7, with 7 nucleotides matching TRBD1. The germline V gene has CDR1 LNHDA and CDR2 SQIVND (reference sequence). V shed 5 bases and J 6 bases; nucleotides not matched to a gene: 10. This CDR3 is built from 14 residues. CDR3 residues: CASSSDRVSGEQYF. The CDR3 DNA follows: TGTGCCAGTAGTTCAGACAGGGTTTCGGGCGAGCAGTACTTC.

This clone has a single count. The gene calls are TRBV19 and TRBJ2-7; TRBD2 is a possible D gene (6 bases). V lost 2 bases to trimming and J lost 2 bases, with 16 bases between them. The CDR3 extends over 16 amino acids. Germline CDR1 reads LNHDA; CDR2 reads SQIVND (reference sequence). The CDR3 protein is CASSILGGWGPYEQYF. In DNA form, the CDR3 reads TGTGCCAGTAGTATACTCGGGGGATGGGGCCCCTACGAGCAGTACTTC.

This chain joins TRBV25-1 and TRBJ1-4; maybe TRBD1 (5 bases). This CDR3 has 14 amino acids. V was shortened by 2 bases and J by 8 bases, with 12 bases between the two germline ends. Germline loops: CDR1 MGHDK, CDR2 SYGVNS. The CDR3 loop reads CASSEAGTHEKLFF. The DNA for the CDR3 is TGTGCCAGCAGTGAAGCAGGGACTCACGAAAAACTGTTTTTT.

The chain links TRBV13 to TRBJ1-6; possible D gene TRBD1, 5 bases. Germline V lookup: CDR1 PRHDT, CDR2 FYEKMQ (reference sequence). The CDR3 consists of 13 residues. V was pared by 1 base and J by 13 bases, with 11 bases between. CDR3 sequence reads: CASSLVSGSPLHF. In DNA form, the CDR3 reads TGTGCCAGCAGCTTAGTCTCAGGGTCGCCCCTCCACTTT.

The CDR3 nucleotides are TGTGCCACGAGGAGGACAGGGGGATCCACCGGGGAGCTGTTTTTT. The encoded protein is CATRRTGGSTGELFF. V gene TRBV19 combines with J gene TRBJ2-2; 10 nucleotides match TRBD1. V was pared by 10 bases and J by 4 bases, with 9 bases of the junction left unmatched. The CDR3 sequence is 15 residues long. Germline V lookup: CDR1 LNHDA, CDR2 SQIVND (reference sequence).

The chain is built from TRBV28 and TRBJ1-1, with TRBD1 as a possible D gene (6 bases). This CDR3 is 16 amino acids long. The germline V gene encodes CDR1 MDHEN and CDR2 SYDVKM. V gave up 6 bases and J gave up 0 bases, with 17 bases separating them. The CDR3 bases are TGTGCCAGCAGGACCCCTAACAGGGCACTGAACACTGAAGCTTTCTTT. As protein: CASRTPNRALNTEAFF. Complete variable domain (other parts from reference TRBV28 and TRBJ1-1): DVKVTQSSRYLVKRTGEKVFLECVQDMDHENMFWYRQDPGLGLRLIYFSYDVKMKEKGDIPEGYSVSREKKERFSLILESASTNQTSMYLCASRTPNRALNTEAFFGQGTRLTVV.